A single sample gave rise to the 30 T cell receptor beta chains below, sequenced in a study of blood T cell repertoires in COVID-19. The assay was immunoSEQ multiplex PCR, and TCRdb's table has in-frame clones only and misses some. The sample has 250,000 or so clones, 84% seen once. The specimen was peripheral blood. These receptors were collected from a man in his fifties or sixties with acute or convalescent COVID-19.

The chain employs TRBV7-9 and TRBJ1-1; TRBD1 might be the D (5 bases). The CDR3 spans 14 residues. V was shortened by 6 bases and J by 10 bases, with 21 bases between the two germline ends. The germline gives CDR1 SEHNR, CDR2 FQNEAQ (reference sequence). In nucleotides, the CDR3 is TGTGCCAGCAGTCGAGATCAGGGTGGGATTGGAGCTTTCTTT. As protein: CASSRDQGGIGAFF. The entire variable domain, with the rest obtained from reference TRBV7-9 and TRBJ1-1, is as follows: DTGVSQNPRHKITKRGQNVTFRCDPISEHNRLYWYRQTLGQGPEFLTYFQNEAQLEKSRLLSDRFSAERPKGSFSTLEIQRTEQGDSAMYLCASSRDQGGIGAFFGQGTRLTVV.

In this sample, this clone turned up a few times. V is TRBV19 and J is TRBJ1-4; 7 bases align to TRBD1. The CDR3 is 14 residues long. Unmatched junction bases numbered 5, after V lost 5 bases and J lost 5 bases. Germline CDR1 is LNHDA and CDR2 is SQIVND (reference sequence). CDR3 in amino acids: CASSPTGTNEKLFF. DNA of the CDR3: TGTGCCAGTAGTCCGACAGGGACAAATGAAAAACTGTTTTTT.

This clone was counted between two and nine times. This sequence joins TRBV6-4 and TRBJ2-3, with 10 bases that match TRBD2. The J segment lost 6 bases and the V segment lost 4 bases, leaving 7 bases of the junction unmatched. There are 15 residues in the CDR3. The germline gives CDR1 MRHNA, CDR2 SNTAGT. The CDR3 bases are TGTGCCAGCAGTGCATCTAGCGGGGGATCGGATACGCAGTATTTT. This translates into CASSASSGGSDTQYF.

The chain carries TRBV10-3 and TRBJ2-1; tentatively, D is TRBD1 (6 bases). From germline, CDR1 is ENHRY and CDR2 SYGVKD. Deletions cut 2 bases from V and 0 bases from J, with 11 bases between. The CDR3 loop spans 16 amino acids. The CDR3 here is CAISEGGQSSYNEQFF. The CDR3 nucleotides read TGTGCCATCAGTGAGGGAGGACAGAGCTCCTACAATGAGCAGTTCTTC.

This clone was seen once. The chain carries TRBV28 and TRBJ1-2; 10 bases agree with TRBD1. The CDR3 contains 16 residues. CDR1 is MDHEN and CDR2 is SYDVKM in the germline V gene. After removal of 3 bases from V and 2 bases from J, the junction contained 6 bases not matched to a gene. CDR3 sequence: CASSFPTGQGNYGYTF. In nucleotides, the CDR3 is TGTGCCAGCAGTTTTCCTACGGGACAGGGGAACTATGGCTACACCTTC.

The V gene is TRBV7-3, the J gene TRBJ2-7, with TRBD2 as a possible D gene (5 bases). The CDR3 is 13 residues long. Between the trimmed V and J ends, which lost 4 bases and 6 bases, there was a span of 13 bases. Germline loops: CDR1 SGHTA, CDR2 FQGTGA. CDR3 sequence reads: CASSSDAGSEQYF. CDR3 nucleotide sequence: TGTGCCAGCAGCTCCGATGCGGGTTCCGAGCAGTACTTC. Full variable domain (remainder filled in from reference TRBV7-3 and TRBJ2-7): GAGVSQTPSNKVTEKGKYVELRCDPISGHTALYWYRQSLGQGPEFLIYFQGTGAADDSGLPNDRFFAVRPEGSVSTLKIQRTERGDSAVYLCASSSDAGSEQYFGPGTRLTVT.

The V call is TRBV7-8, the J call TRBJ1-2; the match to TRBD1 covers 9 bases. Germline trimming cut 3 bases from V and 6 bases from J; bases unmatched to any gene: 8. Per the germline V gene, CDR1 is SGHVS and CDR2 is FQNEAQ. CDR3 length: 15 residues. The CDR3 DNA is TGTGCCAGCAGCTTGTGGACAGGGGCACCGGATGGCTACACCTTC. It is translated as CASSLWTGAPDGYTF.

The chain employs TRBV6-6 and TRBJ2-1; 14 bases align to TRBD2. Trimming cost V 2 bases and J 12 bases; bases outside gene matches: 9. The CDR3 spans 16 residues. In germline, CDR1 is MNHNY, CDR2 SVGAGI (reference sequence). The CDR3 reads CASSYPGLAGASLQFF. CDR3 coding DNA: TGTGCCAGCAGTTACCCGGGACTAGCGGGGGCCTCGTTGCAGTTCTTC.

The J gene is TRBJ2-1, the V gene TRBV6-5, with TRBD1 matching over 9 bases. The CDR3 has 15 amino acids. V was clipped by 6 bases and J by 2 bases; unmatched bases: 5. Germline CDR1 MNHEY, CDR2 SVGAGI. Here the CDR3 DNA reads TGTGCCAGCAGAAGGGACAGGGTGACCTACAATGAGCAGTTCTTC. It translates to CASRRDRVTYNEQFF.

This clone was observed once. V and J are TRBV28 and TRBJ1-1, with 7 nucleotides matching TRBD1. V shed 8 bases, J shed 4 bases, and the junction held 7 bases outside the gene matches. This CDR3 comprises 13 residues. Looked up from germline, CDR1 is MDHEN and CDR2 is SYDVKM. CDR3 protein: CASSEQGSTEAFF. For the CDR3, the DNA is TGTGCCAGCTCAGAACAGGGGAGCACTGAAGCTTTCTTT.

V is TRBV10-3 and J is TRBJ2-5; 9 bases are shared with TRBD1. V lost 7 bases, J lost 5 bases, and 11 bases stayed unmatched. The germline V gene encodes CDR1 ENHRY and CDR2 SYGVKD. This CDR3 is built from 15 residues. CDR3 sequence: CAINTGQGSRETQYF. The DNA of the CDR3 is TGTGCCATCAATACCGGACAGGGGTCGAGGGAGACCCAGTACTTC.

The CDR3: CASSSTIQSSYNEQFF. The CDR3 nucleotides are TGTGCCAGCAGCTCAACGATACAGAGCTCCTACAATGAGCAGTTCTTC. The chain combines TRBV11-2 with TRBJ2-1; no clear D gene. This CDR3 has 16 amino acids. CDR1 is SGHAT and CDR2 is FQNNGV in the germline V gene. V was trimmed by 4 bases and J by 0 bases, leaving 13 bases between them.

The J gene is TRBJ2-1, the V gene TRBV10-2; D possibly corresponds to TRBD1 (6 bases). Germline CDR1 and CDR2: WSHSY and SAAADI. V shed 6 bases and J shed 0 bases, with 9 bases lying between them. This CDR3 is 14 amino acids long. The DNA for the CDR3 is TGCGCCAGCAGCGGGACAAGCTCCTACAATGAGCAGTTCTTC. Translating gives CASSGTSSYNEQFF.

J is TRBJ1-2 and V is TRBV5-1; 8 bases map to TRBD1. Germline CDR1 and CDR2: SGHRS and YFSETQ. J was trimmed by 5 bases and V by 3 bases; bases with no gene match: 12. CDR3 length: 16 residues. CDR3 protein: CASSSNRGEASYGYTF. CDR3 bases: TGCGCCAGCAGCTCCAACAGGGGGGAGGCATCATATGGCTACACCTTC.

The chain joins TRBV6-5 to TRBJ1-2; 10 positions agree with TRBD1. This CDR3 is 14 amino acids long. Trimming at V came to 6 bases and at J to 4 bases, leaving 5 bases not matched to a gene. The germline V gene has CDR1 MNHEY and CDR2 SVGAGI. Here the CDR3 reads CASRRTGGTYGYTF. In nucleotides, the CDR3 is TGTGCCAGCAGACGGACAGGGGGAACCTATGGCTACACCTTC.

This rearrangement joins TRBV10-1 to TRBJ2-3, with D maybe TRBD2 (6 bases). The germline gives CDR1 WNHNN, CDR2 SYGVQD (reference sequence). Between the trimmed V and J ends, which lost 8 bases and 4 bases, there was a span of 13 bases. The CDR3 length is 13 residues. CDR3 loop: CASQTSRADTQYF. CDR3 coding DNA: TGCGCCAGCCAGACTAGTAGGGCAGATACGCAGTATTTT.

The chain employs TRBV9 and TRBJ2-1; 10 bases map to TRBD2. This CDR3 contains 15 residues. Losses at the gene ends were 4 bases for V and 4 bases for J; bases not matched to a gene: 5. CDR1 and CDR2 from the germline V gene are SGDLS and YYNGEE. CDR3 region: CASSPTSGIYNEQFF. The CDR3 coding sequence is TGTGCCAGCAGCCCTACTAGCGGGATATACAATGAGCAGTTCTTC.

The rearrangement joins TRBV27 to TRBJ2-6; TRBD1 aligns across 8 bases. This CDR3 region has 15 residues. Germline CDR1 MNHEY, CDR2 SMNVEV (reference sequence). The ends lost 5 bases at V and 5 bases at J; junction bases unmatched: 5. CDR3 in DNA: TGTGCCAGCAGTCCAGGGACAGGATGGGCCAACGTCCTGACTTTC. Translation: CASSPGTGWANVLTF.

The genes are TRBV14 and TRBJ1-2, with a tentative D call TRBD1 (5 bases). The CDR3 has 19 residues. Per the germline V gene, CDR1 is SGHDN and CDR2 is FVKESK. The V and J ends lost 0 bases and 4 bases respectively, with 24 bases between them. CDR3: CASSQDMGRGTTRLYGYTF. CDR3 bases: TGTGCCAGCAGCCAAGATATGGGACGGGGGACCACACGGCTCTATGGCTACACCTTC.

The chain recombines TRBV6-5 with TRBJ2-3; possible D gene TRBD1, 5 bases. The V and J ends lost 8 bases and 1 base respectively, with 13 bases between them. The CDR3 consists of 14 residues. The V gene's germline CDR1 is MNHEY and CDR2 SVGAGI. DNA for the CDR3: TGTGCCAGCGGCAGGGTGTCCCGCACAGATACGCAGTATTTT. Amino acid sequence: CASGRVSRTDTQYF.

This sequence joins TRBV10-3 and TRBJ2-3, with 10 bases lining up with TRBD2. CDR1 is ENHRY, CDR2 SYGVKD, per germline. CDR3 length equals 14 residues. The V gene end was trimmed by 7 bases and the J gene end by 1 base; junction bases not matched to a gene: 2. CDR3 DNA: TGTGCCATCAAGCGGGAGGGCCGCACAGATACGCAGTATTTT. Translation: CAIKREGRTDTQYF.

Here the CDR3 DNA reads TGTGCCAGCTCACCACGTGGGGGCTGGGAGACCCAGTACTTC. Translated, it gives CASSPRGGWETQYF. The genes are TRBV18 and TRBJ2-5; D is perhaps TRBD1 (6 bases). Trimming shortened V by 1 base and J by 5 bases, and 11 bases separated the two germline ends. The germline CDR1 and CDR2 sequences are KGHSH and LQKENI. The CDR3 covers 14 residues.

The V call is TRBV2, the J call TRBJ1-5; no definite D call. Germline CDR1 and CDR2: SNHLY and FYNNEI. V lost 6 bases and J 0 bases, leaving 15 bases between the germline ends. The CDR3 runs to 16 residues. The CDR3 DNA follows: TGTGCCAGCAGAATCGGTGCATCATATAGCAATCAGCCCCAGCATTTT. Translated: CASRIGASYSNQPQHF. The full variable domain, in which reference TRBV2 and TRBJ1-5 provide the parts outside the CDR3, is EPEVTQTPSHQVTQMGQEVILRCVPISNHLYFYWYRQILGQKVEFLVSFYNNEISEKSEIFDDQFSVERPDGSNFTLKIRSTKLEDSAMYFCASRIGASYSNQPQHFGDGTRLSIL.

CDR3 nucleotides: TGTGCCAGCAGTCCCCACGGGGTTCTCGGGCAGTTCTTC. Translated: CASSPHGVLGQFF. The rearrangement uses TRBV28 and TRBJ2-1; TRBD2 might be the D (5 bases). The CDR3 contains 13 residues. V dropped 5 bases and J dropped 12 bases, with 17 bases sitting between them. The germline V gene has CDR1 MDHEN and CDR2 SYDVKM.

This chain links TRBV19 with TRBJ1-5; 8 nucleotides match TRBD1. The length of the CDR3 is 14 residues. CDR1 and CDR2 from the germline V gene are LNHDA and SQIVND (reference sequence). V trimming: 4 bases; J trimming: 5 bases; junction bases outside the gene matches: 4. CDR3 coding DNA: TGTGCCAGTAGTACCGGACAGGGCGATCAGCCCCAGCATTTT. Amino acid sequence: CASSTGQGDQPQHF.

The V gene is TRBV29-1, the J gene TRBJ1-1; D unclear. The CDR3 runs 12 residues. The V gene lost 4 bases and the J gene lost 5 bases, with 11 bases spanning the gap. The germline gives CDR1 SQVTM, CDR2 ANQGSEA. The DNA for the CDR3 is TGCAGCGTTGGTCAGCGGCAGACTGAAGCTTTCTTT. This sequence encodes CSVGQRQTEAFF.

The chain carries TRBV2 and TRBJ1-2; 9 positions match TRBD1. CDR3 length: 15 amino acids. Germline V gives CDR1 SNHLY, CDR2 FYNNEI. V lost 6 bases and J lost 4; bases outside the gene matches: 9. Here the CDR3 reads CASRGTGGAGYGYTF. The CDR3 DNA sequence: TGTGCCAGCAGGGGAACAGGGGGCGCGGGCTATGGCTACACCTTC.

There are a few counts of this clone. The rearrangement joins TRBV7-9 to TRBJ2-7; 7 bases match TRBD2. Germline V CDR1 and CDR2: SEHNR, FQNEAQ (reference sequence). The CDR3 is made up of 17 amino acids. V lost 2 bases, J lost 1 base, and 11 bases stayed unmatched. CDR3 region: CASSLRLAGTGSYEQYF. Written as DNA, the CDR3 is TGTGCCAGCAGCTTAAGACTAGCAGGGACCGGTTCCTACGAGCAGTACTTC. Complete variable domain (other parts from reference TRBV7-9 and TRBJ2-7): DTGVSQNPRHKITKRGQNVTFRCDPISEHNRLYWYRQTLGQGPEFLTYFQNEAQLEKSRLLSDRFSAERPKGSFSTLEIQRTEQGDSAMYLCASSLRLAGTGSYEQYFGPGTRLTVT.

The V call is TRBV4-1, the J call TRBJ2-3, with 9 nucleotides matching TRBD2. This CDR3 is built from 16 residues. The V gene's germline CDR1 is MGHRA and CDR2 YSYEKL. The trim removed 1 base at V and 4 bases at J, leaving 6 bases unmatched. The CDR3 sequence is CASSQGGRARADTQYF. CDR3 nucleotides: TGCGCCAGCAGCCAAGGCGGGAGGGCCAGGGCAGATACGCAGTATTTT.

The V call is TRBV5-4, the J call TRBJ1-2; TRBD1 agrees at 7 bases. Germline V lookup: CDR1 SGHNT, CDR2 YYREEE (reference sequence). Trimming removed 5 bases from V and 6 bases from J; junction bases left unmatched: 10. This CDR3 is 14 amino acids long. The CDR3 loop reads CASRRDSSRHGYTF. The CDR3 DNA reads as TGTGCCAGCAGAAGGGACAGCTCCCGCCATGGCTACACCTTC.